The clone carrying this TCR beta chain was seen at least ten times. One entry per CDR3 protein results from TCRdb running MiXCR on the 5' RACE reads. The sample yields about 730,000 distinct CDR3 sequences, roughly 20% seen once. This specimen belongs to a study of identical twins. Deletions cut 6 bases from V and 3 bases from J, with 12 bases between. Germline CDR1 reads SQVTM; CDR2 reads ANQGSEA. The CDR3 sequence is 13 residues long. The same sample was also studied in work on T cells expressing NK-cell markers.

The source is a woman between 18 and 29 years old in good health. This chain joins TRBV29-1 and TRBJ1-5; D possibly corresponds to TRBD1 (6 bases). Sample: PBMCs. The CDR3 DNA is TGCAGCGTCGCCGGACAGCTCAATCAGCCCCAGCATTTT. It translates to CSVAGQLNQPQHF.